These 27 T cell receptor beta chains share one sample of origin, sequenced in a study of T-cell memory formation after mild COVID-19. TCRdb re-analysed the 5' RACE reads in MiXCR, keeping a single row per CDR3 protein. The sample has around 450,000 distinct CDR3 sequences, more than 20% seen once. The sequenced sample was PBMCs or a T cell subset sorted from them (not recorded which). Receptors originate from an adult woman who had mild COVID-19 (a few samples of this study predate the infection). Cell type and time point are not known.

This clonotype was observed a handful of times. The V gene is TRBV7-8, the J gene TRBJ1-3, with 7 nucleotides matching TRBD1. Germline V gene lookup returns CDR1 SGHVS and CDR2 FQNEAQ. The junction had 7 bases not matched to a gene; V was cut back by 1 base and J by 4 bases. The CDR3 consists of 16 residues. CDR3 sequence (DNA): TGTGCCAGCAGCTTAGTAGGGGGCTCAGGGGGAAACACCATATATTTT. Its translation is CASSLVGGSGGNTIYF.

The CDR3, as DNA: TGTGCCAGCAGCGAACAGACTCTGAACACTGAAGCTTTCTTT. Its translation is CASSEQTLNTEAFF. The chain links TRBV9 to TRBJ1-1; D unresolved. The V and J ends lost 3 bases and 0 bases respectively, with 9 bases between them. The CDR3 extends over 14 amino acids. Germline CDR1 SGDLS, CDR2 YYNGEE. The full variable domain, with the rest looked up from reference TRBV9 and TRBJ1-1, is DSGVTQTPKHLITATGQRVTLRCSPRSGDLSVYWYQQSLDQGLQFLIQYYNGEERAKGNILERFSAQQFPDLHSELNLSSLELGDSALYFCASSEQTLNTEAFFGQGTRLTVV.

The chain combines TRBV5-1 with TRBJ1-5; 9 bases map to TRBD1. The CDR3 contains 18 residues. Trimming removed 4 bases from V and 1 base from J; junction bases left unmatched: 12. Germline V gene lookup returns CDR1 SGHRS and CDR2 YFSETQ. The CDR3 sequence: CASSPGDRAPTSNQPQHF. CDR3 in DNA: TGCGCCAGCAGCCCCGGGGACAGGGCCCCTACAAGCAATCAGCCCCAGCATTTT.

The V and J genes are TRBV5-1 and TRBJ2-7; D not resolved. CDR1 is SGHRS and CDR2 is YFSETQ in the germline V gene. This CDR3 region has 13 residues. V was trimmed by 4 bases and J by 6 bases, leaving 14 bases between them. The CDR3 reads CASSGLKHGEQYF. DNA for the CDR3: TGCGCCAGCAGCGGATTAAAGCACGGCGAGCAGTACTTC.

This clonotype appeared a few times. J is TRBJ1-4 and V is TRBV28; 7 nucleotides align to TRBD1. CDR3 length: 13 residues. Germline CDR1 is MDHEN and CDR2 is SYDVKM. Germline trimming cut 2 bases from V and 12 bases from J; bases unmatched to any gene: 6. CDR3 sequence (DNA): TGTGCCAGCAGTTTAACCCTTGGGACAGAACTGTTTTTT. It yields the protein CASSLTLGTELFF.

This clonotype was found a few times. The rearrangement joins TRBV24-1 to TRBJ1-1; TRBD1 aligns across 8 bases. This CDR3 has 15 residues. V gave up 4 bases and J gave up 5 bases; unmatched junction bases: 8. Per the germline V gene, CDR1 is KGHDR and CDR2 is SFDVKD. The CDR3 loop is CATSDASTGDTEAFF. As DNA, the CDR3 is TGTGCCACCAGTGACGCTTCGACAGGGGATACTGAAGCTTTCTTT.

This clonotype was seen many times. The chain joins TRBV5-1 to TRBJ1-1; D gene ambiguous. There are 15 residues in the CDR3. Germline V gene data show CDR1 as SGHRS and CDR2 as YFSETQ. V gave up 0 bases and J gave up 0 bases, with 9 bases separating them. This CDR3 is CASSLEATMNTEAFF. The CDR3 nucleotides read TGCGCCAGCAGCTTGGAAGCCACAATGAACACTGAAGCTTTCTTT. Filled out from reference TRBV5-1 and TRBJ1-1, the complete variable domain reads KAGVTQTPRYLIKTRGQQVTLSCSPISGHRSVSWYQQTPGQGLQFLFEYFSETQRNKGNFPGRFSGRQFSNSRSEMNVSTLELGDSALYLCASSLEATMNTEAFFGQGTRLTVV.

The gene calls are TRBV18 and TRBJ1-1; 7 bases fit TRBD1. The CDR3 loop spans 14 amino acids. CDR1 is KGHSH, CDR2 LQKENI, per germline. After removal of 3 bases from V and 7 bases from J, the junction contained 8 bases not matched to a gene. The chain's CDR3 is CASSPSAGTDEAFF. CDR3 in DNA: TGTGCCAGCTCACCCTCAGCCGGGACAGATGAAGCTTTCTTT.

V and J are TRBV29-1 and TRBJ2-7; D is unresolved. V was shortened by 3 bases and J by 0 bases, with 6 bases between the two germline ends. CDR3 size: 12 residues. Germline-derived CDR1 and CDR2 are SQVTM and ANQGSEA. This CDR3 is CSVDEFSYEQYF. The CDR3 region has the DNA TGCAGCGTTGACGAGTTCTCCTACGAGCAGTACTTC.

The genes are TRBV24-1 and TRBJ2-7; D is possibly TRBD1 or TRBD2 (6 bases each). CDR3 size: 14 residues. Trimming took 6 bases from V and 0 from J, leaving 11 bases between them. Per germline, CDR1 KGHDR and CDR2 SFDVKD. CDR3 DNA sequence: TGTGCCACCAGTCCCGGGGGCAGCTCCTACGAGCAGTACTTC. This translates into CATSPGGSSYEQYF.

This chain connects TRBV5-6 to TRBJ1-2, with TRBD1 matching 7 bases. V dropped 4 bases and J dropped 3; count of bases not matched to a gene: 3. Per germline, CDR1 SGHDT and CDR2 YYEEEE. The CDR3 spans 13 residues. DNA for the CDR3: TGTGCCAGCAGCGGGACAGAGTACTATGGCTACACCTTC. Translation: CASSGTEYYGYTF.

The CDR3 region is CASVNRQGRAEAFF. CDR3 DNA: TGTGCCAGCGTGAATAGGCAGGGGAGGGCTGAAGCTTTCTTT. This chain uses TRBV6-1 with TRBJ1-1; maybe TRBD1 (6 bases). Germline-derived CDR1 and CDR2 are MNHNS and SASEGT. CDR3 length: 14 residues. V lost 8 bases and J 6 bases, leaving 19 bases between the germline ends.

This clonotype showed up just a few times. V gene TRBV24-1 combines with J gene TRBJ2-2; 8 bases map to TRBD1. The germline V gene encodes CDR1 KGHDR and CDR2 SFDVKD. Losses at the gene ends were 4 bases for V and 13 bases for J; bases not matched to a gene: 16. CDR3 length: 16 residues. For the CDR3, the DNA is TGTGCCACCAGTGAGGCTCCAGGGGGCCCGATGCGTCCGCTGTTTTTT. It encodes CATSEAPGGPMRPLFF.

The sample holds a few counts of this clonotype. The chain joins TRBV7-8 to TRBJ2-1; possible D gene TRBD2, 6 bases. Germline V lookup: CDR1 SGHVS, CDR2 FQNEAQ. V was clipped by 6 bases and J by 1 base, with 13 bases between them. This CDR3 comprises 15 residues. In nucleotides, the CDR3 is TGTGCCAGCAGAACGGGACTGGTTTCCTACAATGAGCAGTTCTTC. This encodes CASRTGLVSYNEQFF.

This chain connects TRBV10-3 to TRBJ1-5, with 7 nucleotides matching TRBD1. V was pared by 4 bases and J by 7 bases, with 4 bases of the junction left unmatched. This CDR3 region has 13 residues. CDR1 ENHRY and CDR2 SYGVKD come from the germline V gene. CDR3 region: CAISGQGSQPQHF. CDR3 nucleotides: TGTGCCATCAGTGGACAGGGCAGCCAGCCCCAGCATTTT.

The V gene is TRBV19, the J gene TRBJ1-3; the D gene is possibly TRBD1 (5 bases). The V gene lost 1 base and the J gene lost 0 bases, with 7 bases spanning the gap. The CDR3 totals 15 residues. Germline V lookup: CDR1 LNHDA, CDR2 SQIVND (reference sequence). Written as DNA, the CDR3 is TGTGCCAGTAGTATAGGAGGGGACTCTGGAAACACCATATATTTT. Protein sequence: CASSIGGDSGNTIYF.

The chain uses TRBV10-3 and TRBJ2-5; TRBD1 aligns across 9 bases. Germline loops: CDR1 ENHRY, CDR2 SYGVKD. The CDR3 is 14 amino acids. V was clipped by 0 bases and J by 7 bases; unmatched bases: 3. The CDR3 coding sequence is TGTGCCATCAGTGAGTCCGCGACAGGGGGGACCCAGTACTTC. Its protein is CAISESATGGTQYF.

The chain joins TRBV5-6 to TRBJ1-1, with 9 bases fitting TRBD1. V was pared by 4 bases and J by 10 bases, with 11 bases of the junction left unmatched. The CDR3 totals 14 residues. Germline CDR1 is SGHDT and CDR2 is YYEEEE. Here the CDR3 reads CASSADRGFVGAFF. The CDR3 region has the DNA TGTGCCAGCAGCGCGGACAGGGGATTTGTCGGAGCTTTCTTT.

This clonotype was found a few times. This chain joins TRBV6-5 and TRBJ2-2; TRBD2 might be the D (6 bases). The CDR3 totals 15 residues. V lost 6 bases, J lost 6 bases, and 17 bases lay in between. The germline V gene has CDR1 MNHEY and CDR2 SVGAGI. CDR3 protein: CASRPRLEMAGELFF. Written as DNA, the CDR3 is TGTGCCAGCAGACCTCGACTAGAGATGGCCGGGGAGCTGTTTTTT.

The chain recombines TRBV14 with TRBJ1-6; D is ambiguous. The CDR3 is made up of 13 amino acids. Germline V gene data show CDR1 as SGHDN and CDR2 as FVKESK. V lost 4 bases and J 6 bases, leaving 7 bases between the germline ends. The CDR3 reads CASSPGPNSPLHF. CDR3 DNA sequence: TGTGCCAGCAGCCCGGGCCCTAATTCACCCCTCCACTTT. Complete variable domain (other parts from reference TRBV14 and TRBJ1-6): EAGVTQFPSHSVIEKGQTVTLRCDPISGHDNLYWYRRVMGKEIKFLLHFVKESKQDESGMPNNRFLAERTGGTYSTLKVQPAELEDSGVYFCASSPGPNSPLHFGNGTRLTVT.

The rearrangement uses TRBV19 and TRBJ1-1; D is unclear. Trimming removed 3 bases from V and 0 bases from J, with 11 bases in between. In germline, CDR1 is LNHDA, CDR2 SQIVND (reference sequence). CDR3 length equals 15 residues. CDR3 coding DNA: TGTGCCAGTAGTATGAGGCTTAGGATGAACACTGAAGCTTTCTTT. As protein: CASSMRLRMNTEAFF.

The chain combines TRBV6-5 with TRBJ2-3; D may be TRBD2 (6 bases). The CDR3 totals 15 residues. CDR1 and CDR2 from the germline V gene are MNHEY and SVGAGI. V was shortened by 6 bases and J by 0 bases, with 13 bases between the two germline ends. For the CDR3, the DNA is TGTGCCAGCAGATTGGACGGGACTAGCACAGATACGCAGTATTTT. Its protein is CASRLDGTSTDTQYF.

The chain carries TRBV7-8 and TRBJ1-1, with TRBD1 matching 7 bases. Germline values: CDR1 SGHVS, CDR2 FQNEAQ. Trimming took 0 bases from V and 3 from J; bases not matched to a gene: 4. The CDR3 has 15 residues. The CDR3 DNA reads TGTGCCAGCAGCTTAGCGCCCAGGGGGTACACTGAAGCTTTCTTT. This codes for CASSLAPRGYTEAFF.

This clonotype was seen ten or more times. CDR3 region: CASTQGSGAEAFF. CDR3 nucleotides: TGTGCCAGCACCCAGGGGAGTGGAGCTGAAGCTTTCTTT. The rearrangement uses TRBV12-3 or TRBV12-4 and TRBJ1-1; a possible D gene is TRBD1 (6 bases). The CDR3 contains 13 residues. The V end was cut by 7 bases, the J end by 6 bases, with 15 bases between.

The chain recombines TRBV7-9 with TRBJ2-7, with a possible D match to TRBD2 (6 bases). Germline CDR1 and CDR2: SEHNR and FQNEAQ (reference sequence). V lost 5 bases to trimming and J lost 5 bases, with 16 bases between them. The CDR3 has 14 residues. The CDR3 DNA follows: TGTGCCAGCAGCCGGTTGGAGGGCCCCCACGAGCAGTACTTC. This codes for CASSRLEGPHEQYF.

The chain carries TRBV11-3 and TRBJ2-1, with D possibly being TRBD2 (5 bases). The ends were cut back, 2 bases at V and 8 bases at J, with 13 bases in the middle. This CDR3 has 14 amino acids. CDR1 SGHNT and CDR2 YENEEA come from the germline V gene. The CDR3 protein is CASSLLALVDEQFF. The CDR3 DNA is TGTGCCAGCAGCTTACTTGCACTAGTCGATGAGCAGTTCTTC.

The chain is built from TRBV4-3 and TRBJ2-6; D is unclear. Looked up from germline, CDR1 is LGHNA and CDR2 is YSLEER. The CDR3 is 16 amino acids. Trimming removed 0 bases at V and 0 bases at J, with 6 bases between. CDR3 residues: CASSQDSTSGANVLTF. CDR3 nucleotides: TGCGCCAGCAGCCAAGATTCCACCTCTGGGGCCAACGTCCTGACTTTC.